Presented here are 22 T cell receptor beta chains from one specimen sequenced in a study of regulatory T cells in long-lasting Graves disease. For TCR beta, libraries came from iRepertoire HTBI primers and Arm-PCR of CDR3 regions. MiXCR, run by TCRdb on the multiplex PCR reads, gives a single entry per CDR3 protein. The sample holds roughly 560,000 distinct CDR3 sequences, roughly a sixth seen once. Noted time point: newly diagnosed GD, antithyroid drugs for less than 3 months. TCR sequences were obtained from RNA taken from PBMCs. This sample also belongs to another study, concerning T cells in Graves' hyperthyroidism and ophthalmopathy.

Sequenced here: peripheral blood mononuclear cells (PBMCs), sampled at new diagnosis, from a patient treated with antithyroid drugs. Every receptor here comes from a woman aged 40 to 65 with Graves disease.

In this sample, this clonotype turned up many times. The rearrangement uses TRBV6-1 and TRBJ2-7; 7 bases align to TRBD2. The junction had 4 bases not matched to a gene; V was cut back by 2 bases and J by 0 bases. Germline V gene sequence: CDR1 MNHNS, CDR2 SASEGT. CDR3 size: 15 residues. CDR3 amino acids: CASSETGGSSYEQYF. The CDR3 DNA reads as TGTGCCAGCAGTGAAACCGGCGGGAGCTCCTACGAGCAGTACTTC.

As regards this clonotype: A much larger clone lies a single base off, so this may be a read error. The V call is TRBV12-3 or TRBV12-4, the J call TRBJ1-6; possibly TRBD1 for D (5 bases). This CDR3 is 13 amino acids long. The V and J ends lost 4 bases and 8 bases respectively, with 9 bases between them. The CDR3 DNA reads TGTGCCAGCAGTTCCAGGGAGGATTCACCCCTCCACTTT. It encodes CASSSREDSPLHF.

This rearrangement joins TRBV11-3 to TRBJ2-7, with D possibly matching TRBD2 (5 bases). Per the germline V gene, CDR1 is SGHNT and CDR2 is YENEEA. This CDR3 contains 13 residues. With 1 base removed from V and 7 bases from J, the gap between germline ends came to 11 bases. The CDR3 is CASSLASYNEQYF. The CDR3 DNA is TGTGCCAGCAGCTTAGCTAGCTACAATGAGCAGTACTTC.

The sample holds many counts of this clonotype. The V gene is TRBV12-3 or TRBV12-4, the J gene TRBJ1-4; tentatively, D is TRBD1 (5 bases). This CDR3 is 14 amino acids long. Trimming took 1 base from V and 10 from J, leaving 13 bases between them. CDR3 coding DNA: TGTGCCAGCAGTTTAGTCCCGACCGGGGGAAAACTGTTTTTT. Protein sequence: CASSLVPTGGKLFF.

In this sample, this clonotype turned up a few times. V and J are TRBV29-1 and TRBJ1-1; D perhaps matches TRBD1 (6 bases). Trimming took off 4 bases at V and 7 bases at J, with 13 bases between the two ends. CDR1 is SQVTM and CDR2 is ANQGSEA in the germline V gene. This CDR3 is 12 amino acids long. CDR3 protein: CSVVLQGHEAFF. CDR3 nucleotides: TGCAGCGTTGTCCTTCAGGGGCATGAAGCTTTCTTT.

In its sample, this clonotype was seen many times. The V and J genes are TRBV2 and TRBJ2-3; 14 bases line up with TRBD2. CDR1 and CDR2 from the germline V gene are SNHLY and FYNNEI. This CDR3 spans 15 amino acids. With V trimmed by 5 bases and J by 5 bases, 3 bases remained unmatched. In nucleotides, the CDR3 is TGTGCCAGCAGTTTGACTAGCGGGGGGGTAGATACGCAGTATTTT. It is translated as CASSLTSGGVDTQYF.

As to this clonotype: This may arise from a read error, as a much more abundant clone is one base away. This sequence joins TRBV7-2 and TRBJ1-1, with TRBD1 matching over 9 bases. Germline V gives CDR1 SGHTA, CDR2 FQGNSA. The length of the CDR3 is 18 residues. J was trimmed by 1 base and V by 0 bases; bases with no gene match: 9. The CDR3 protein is CASSLAPRTGAANTEAFF. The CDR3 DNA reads TGTGCCAGCAGCTTAGCCCCCAGGACAGGGGCTGCGAACACTGAAGCTTTCTTT. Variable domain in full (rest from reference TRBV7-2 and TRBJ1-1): GAGVSQSPSNKVTEKGKDVELRCDPISGHTALYWYRQSLGQGLEFLIYFQGNSAPDKSGLPSDRFSAERTGGSVSTLTIQRTQQEDSAVYLCASSLAPRTGAANTEAFFGQGTRLTVV.

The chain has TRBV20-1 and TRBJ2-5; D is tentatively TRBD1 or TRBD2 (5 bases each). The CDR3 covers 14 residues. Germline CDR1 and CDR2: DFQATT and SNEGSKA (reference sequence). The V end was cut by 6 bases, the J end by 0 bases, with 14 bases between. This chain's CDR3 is CSASEGMYQETQYF. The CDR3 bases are TGCAGTGCCTCCGAGGGGATGTACCAAGAGACCCAGTACTTC.

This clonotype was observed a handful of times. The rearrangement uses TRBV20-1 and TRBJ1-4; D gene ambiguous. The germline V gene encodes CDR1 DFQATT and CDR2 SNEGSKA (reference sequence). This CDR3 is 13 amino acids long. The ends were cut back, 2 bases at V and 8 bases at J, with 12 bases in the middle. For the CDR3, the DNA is TGCAGTGCTAGAACTATAGCTGGGGAAAAACTGTTTTTT. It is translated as CSARTIAGEKLFF.

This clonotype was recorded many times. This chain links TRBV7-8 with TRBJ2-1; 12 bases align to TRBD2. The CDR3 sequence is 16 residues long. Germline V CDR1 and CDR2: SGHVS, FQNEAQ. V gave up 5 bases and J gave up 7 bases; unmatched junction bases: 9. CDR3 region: CASSAFLAGGRNEQFF. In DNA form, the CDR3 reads TGTGCCAGCAGCGCCTTTCTAGCGGGGGGGCGGAATGAGCAGTTCTTC.

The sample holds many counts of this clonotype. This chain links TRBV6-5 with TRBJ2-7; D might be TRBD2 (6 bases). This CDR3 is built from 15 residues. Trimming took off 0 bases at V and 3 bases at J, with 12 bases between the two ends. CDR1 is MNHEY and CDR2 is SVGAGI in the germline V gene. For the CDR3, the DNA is TGTGCCAGCAGTTACTCGAGGAACGGGGGCTACGAGCAGTACTTC. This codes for CASSYSRNGGYEQYF.

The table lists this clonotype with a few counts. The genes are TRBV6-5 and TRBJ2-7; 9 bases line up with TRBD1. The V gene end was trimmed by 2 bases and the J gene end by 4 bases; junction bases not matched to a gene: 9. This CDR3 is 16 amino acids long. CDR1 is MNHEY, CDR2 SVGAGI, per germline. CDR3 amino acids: CASSYMTPGQGYEQYF. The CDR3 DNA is TGTGCCAGCAGTTACATGACGCCGGGACAGGGATACGAGCAGTACTTC.

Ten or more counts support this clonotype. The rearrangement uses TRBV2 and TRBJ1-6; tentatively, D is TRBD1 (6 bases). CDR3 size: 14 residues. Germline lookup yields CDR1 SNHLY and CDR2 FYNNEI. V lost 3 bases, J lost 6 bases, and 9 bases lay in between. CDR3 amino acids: CASSDRGPNSPLHF. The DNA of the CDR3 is TGTGCCAGCAGTGACAGGGGTCCTAATTCACCCCTCCACTTT.

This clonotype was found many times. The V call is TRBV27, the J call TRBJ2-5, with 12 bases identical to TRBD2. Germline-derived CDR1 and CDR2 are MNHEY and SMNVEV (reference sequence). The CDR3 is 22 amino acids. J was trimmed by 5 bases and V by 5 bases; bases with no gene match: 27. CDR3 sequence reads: CASSLYFSRLLAGGLGVETQYF. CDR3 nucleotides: TGTGCCAGCAGTCTCTATTTCTCCCGGCTACTAGCGGGGGGACTAGGGGTGGAGACCCAGTACTTC.

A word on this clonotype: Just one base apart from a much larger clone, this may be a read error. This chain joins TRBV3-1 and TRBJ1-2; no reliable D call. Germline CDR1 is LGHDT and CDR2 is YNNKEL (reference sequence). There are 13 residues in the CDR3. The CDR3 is CANSQVISGGYTF. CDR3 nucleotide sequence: TGTGCCAACAGCCAAGTAATCAGTGGAGGCTACACCTTC.

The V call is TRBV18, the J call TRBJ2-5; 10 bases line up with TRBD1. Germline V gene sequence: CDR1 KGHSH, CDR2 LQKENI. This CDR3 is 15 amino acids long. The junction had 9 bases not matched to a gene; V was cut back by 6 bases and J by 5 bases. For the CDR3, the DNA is TGTGCCAGCTCCAGCCGACAGGGGGCGAGTGAGACCCAGTACTTC. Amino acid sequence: CASSSRQGASETQYF.

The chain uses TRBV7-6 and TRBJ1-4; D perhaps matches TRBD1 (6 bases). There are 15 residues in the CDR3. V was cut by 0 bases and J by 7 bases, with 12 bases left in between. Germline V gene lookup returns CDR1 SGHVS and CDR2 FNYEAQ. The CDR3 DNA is TGTGCCAGCAGCTTAGCCGGGGGGCTAGGTGAAAAACTGTTTTTT. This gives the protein CASSLAGGLGEKLFF.

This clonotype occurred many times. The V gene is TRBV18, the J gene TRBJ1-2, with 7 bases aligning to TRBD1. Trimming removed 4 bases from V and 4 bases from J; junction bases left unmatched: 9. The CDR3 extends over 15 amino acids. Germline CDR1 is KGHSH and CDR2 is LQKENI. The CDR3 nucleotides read TGTGCCAGCTCACGCGACAGGGACGGGTCCTATGGCTACACCTTC. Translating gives CASSRDRDGSYGYTF. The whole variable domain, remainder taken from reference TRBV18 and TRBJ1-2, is NAGVMQNPRHLVRRRGQEARLRCSPMKGHSHVYWYRQLPEEGLKFMVYLQKENIIDESGMPKERFSAEFPKEGPSILRIQQVVRGDSAAYFCASSRDRDGSYGYTFGSGTRLTVV.

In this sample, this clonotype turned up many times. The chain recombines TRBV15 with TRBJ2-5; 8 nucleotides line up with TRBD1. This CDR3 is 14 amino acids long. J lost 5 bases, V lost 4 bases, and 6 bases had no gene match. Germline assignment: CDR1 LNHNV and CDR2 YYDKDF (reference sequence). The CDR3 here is CATSTRTGTETQYF. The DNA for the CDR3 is TGTGCCACCAGCACCCGGACAGGGACCGAGACCCAGTACTTC.

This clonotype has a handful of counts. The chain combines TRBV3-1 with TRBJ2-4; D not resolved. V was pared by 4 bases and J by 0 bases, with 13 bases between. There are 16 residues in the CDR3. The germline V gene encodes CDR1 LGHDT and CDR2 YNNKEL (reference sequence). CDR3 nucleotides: TGTGCCAGCAGCCTGGGTGGCCAGATAGCCAAAAACATTCAGTACTTC. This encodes CASSLGGQIAKNIQYF. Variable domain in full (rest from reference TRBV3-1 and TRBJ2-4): DTAVSQTPKYLVTQMGNDKSIKCEQNLGHDTMYWYKQDSKKFLKIMFSYNNKELIINETVPNRFSPKSPDKAHLNLHINSLELGDSAVYFCASSLGGQIAKNIQYFGAGTRLSVL.

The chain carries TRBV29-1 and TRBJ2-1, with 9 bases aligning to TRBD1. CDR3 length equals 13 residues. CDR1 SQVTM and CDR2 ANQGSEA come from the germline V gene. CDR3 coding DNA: TGCAGTTTCCGGACAGGGGTCTTGGATGAGCAGTTCTTC. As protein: CSFRTGVLDEQFF.

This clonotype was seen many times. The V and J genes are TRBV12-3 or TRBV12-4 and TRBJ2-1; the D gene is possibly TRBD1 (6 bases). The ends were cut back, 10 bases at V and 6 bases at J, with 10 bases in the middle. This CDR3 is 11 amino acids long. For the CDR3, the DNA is TGTGCCAACGGACAGTTCAATGAGCAGTTCTTC. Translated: CANGQFNEQFF.